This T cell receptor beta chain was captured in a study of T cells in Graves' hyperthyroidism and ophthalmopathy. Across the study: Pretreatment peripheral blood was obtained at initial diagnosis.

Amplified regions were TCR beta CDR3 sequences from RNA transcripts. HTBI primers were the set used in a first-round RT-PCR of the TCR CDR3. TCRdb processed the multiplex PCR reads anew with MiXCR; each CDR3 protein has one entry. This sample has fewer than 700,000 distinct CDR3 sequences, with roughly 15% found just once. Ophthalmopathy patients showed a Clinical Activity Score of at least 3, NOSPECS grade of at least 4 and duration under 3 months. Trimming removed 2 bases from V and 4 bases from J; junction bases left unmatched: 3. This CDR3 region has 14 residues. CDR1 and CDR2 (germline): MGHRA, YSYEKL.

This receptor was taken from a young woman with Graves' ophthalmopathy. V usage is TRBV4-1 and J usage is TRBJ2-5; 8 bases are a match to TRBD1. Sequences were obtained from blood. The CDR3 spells CASSQQGAGETQYF. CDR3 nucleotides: TGCGCCAGCAGCCAACAGGGGGCAGGAGAGACCCAGTACTTC.